This TCR beta chain comes out of a study of liver allograft versus peripheral blood T cells. Whole-study context: Recipients' peripheral blood T cell receptor repertoires were compared with those in transplanted livers.

By share of the sample, this clonotype is medium-sized. Antigen unknown. Notes on the study in general: Reports indicated that T cell receptor repertoires inside liver allografts differed from those in peripheral blood.

The ends were cut back, 6 bases at V and 2 bases at J, with 13 bases in the middle. The CDR3 has 14 residues. Germline V lookup: CDR1 MNHEY, CDR2 SMNVEV (reference sequence). TCRdb passed the reads through MiXCR, listing each CDR3 protein once. The sample holds roughly 15,000 distinct CDR3 sequences, 20% to 25% seen once. The chain has TRBV27 and TRBJ1-2; possible D gene TRBD1, 6 bases. The clonotype comes from a human patient who had a liver transplant. Some T cells may be the graft donor's. This CDR3 is CASRPGQWNYGYTF. The CDR3 DNA reads TGTGCCAGCAGACCCGGACAGTGGAACTATGGCTACACCTTC.